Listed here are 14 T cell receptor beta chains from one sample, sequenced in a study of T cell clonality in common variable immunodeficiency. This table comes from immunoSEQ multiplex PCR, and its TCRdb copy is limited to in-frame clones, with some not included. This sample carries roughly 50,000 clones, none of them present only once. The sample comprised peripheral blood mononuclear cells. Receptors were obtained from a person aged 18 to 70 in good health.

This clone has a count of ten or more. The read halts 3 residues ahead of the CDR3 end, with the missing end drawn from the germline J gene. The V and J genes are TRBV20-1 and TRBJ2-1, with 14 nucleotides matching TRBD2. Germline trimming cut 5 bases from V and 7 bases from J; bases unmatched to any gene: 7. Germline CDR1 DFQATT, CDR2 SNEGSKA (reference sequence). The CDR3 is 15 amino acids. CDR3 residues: CSALGLAGGQNEQFF. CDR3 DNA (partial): TGCAGTGCTCTCGGACTAGCGGGAGGTCAGAATGAG.

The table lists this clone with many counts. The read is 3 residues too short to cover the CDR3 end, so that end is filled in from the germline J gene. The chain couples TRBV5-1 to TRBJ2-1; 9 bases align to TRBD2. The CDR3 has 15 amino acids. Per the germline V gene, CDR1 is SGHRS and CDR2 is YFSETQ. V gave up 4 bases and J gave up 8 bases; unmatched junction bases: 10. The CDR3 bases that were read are TGCGCCAGCAGCCCGATAGCGGGAGCTATCGATGAG. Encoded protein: CASSPIAGAIDE. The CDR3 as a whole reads CASSPIAGAIDEQFF.

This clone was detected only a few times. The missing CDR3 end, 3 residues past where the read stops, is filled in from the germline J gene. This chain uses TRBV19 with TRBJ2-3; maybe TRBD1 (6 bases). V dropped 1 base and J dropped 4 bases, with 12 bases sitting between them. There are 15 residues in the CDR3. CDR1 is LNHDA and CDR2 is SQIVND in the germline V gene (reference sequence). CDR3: CASSIGRGFADTQYF. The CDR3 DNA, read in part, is TGTGCCAGTAGTATAGGCAGGGGATTCGCAGATACG.

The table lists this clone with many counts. CDR3: CASSYGGSGSNEQFF. CDR3 DNA (partial): TGTGCCAGCAGTTACGGGGGTAGCGGGAGCAATGAG. V is TRBV6-2 or TRBV6-3 and J is TRBJ2-1; TRBD2 aligns across 9 bases. The read terminates 3 residues before the CDR3 end, so the remaining end is supplied by the germline J gene. Germline V CDR1 and CDR2: MNHEY, SVGEGT. With 2 bases clipped from V and 6 bases from J, the junction kept 5 bases outside the gene matches. This CDR3 has 15 amino acids.

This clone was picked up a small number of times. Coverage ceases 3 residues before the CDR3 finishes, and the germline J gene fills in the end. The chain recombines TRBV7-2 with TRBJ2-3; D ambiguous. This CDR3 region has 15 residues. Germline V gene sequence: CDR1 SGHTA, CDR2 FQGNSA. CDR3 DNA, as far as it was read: TGTGCCAGCAGCTTAGGCCTTTATAGCAATCAGCCG. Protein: CASSLGLYSNQP. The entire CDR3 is CASSLGLYSNQPQYF.

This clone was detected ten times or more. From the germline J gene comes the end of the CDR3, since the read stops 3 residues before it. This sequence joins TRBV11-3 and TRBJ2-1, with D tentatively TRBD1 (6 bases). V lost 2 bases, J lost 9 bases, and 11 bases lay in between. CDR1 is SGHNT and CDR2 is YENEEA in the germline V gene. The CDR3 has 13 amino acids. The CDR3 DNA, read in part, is TGTGCCAGCAGCTTATCAAGCAGGGGTGAG. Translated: CASSLSSRGE. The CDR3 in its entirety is CASSLSSRGEQFF. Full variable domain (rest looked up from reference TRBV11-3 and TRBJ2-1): EAGVVQSPRYKIIEKKQPVAFWCNPISGHNTLYWYLQNLGQGPELLIRYENEEAVDDSQLPKDRFSAERLKGVDSTLKIQPAELGDSAVYLCASSLSSRGEQFFGPGTRLTVL.

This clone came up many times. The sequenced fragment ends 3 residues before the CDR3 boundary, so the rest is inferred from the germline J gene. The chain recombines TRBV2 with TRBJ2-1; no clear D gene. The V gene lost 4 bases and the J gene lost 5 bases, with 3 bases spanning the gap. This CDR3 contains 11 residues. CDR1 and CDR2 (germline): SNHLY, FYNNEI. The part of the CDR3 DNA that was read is TGTGCCAGCAGTGGGCACAATGAG. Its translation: CASSGHNE. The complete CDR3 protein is CASSGHNEQFF.

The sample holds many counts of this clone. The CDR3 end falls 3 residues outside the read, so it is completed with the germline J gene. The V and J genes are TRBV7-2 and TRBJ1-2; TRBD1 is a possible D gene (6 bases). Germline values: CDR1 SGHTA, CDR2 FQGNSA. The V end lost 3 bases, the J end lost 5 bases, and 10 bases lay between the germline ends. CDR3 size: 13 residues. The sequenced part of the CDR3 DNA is TGTGCCAGCAGCTTGTCCAGGGGATATGGC. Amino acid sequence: CASSLSRGYG. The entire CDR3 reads CASSLSRGYGYTF.

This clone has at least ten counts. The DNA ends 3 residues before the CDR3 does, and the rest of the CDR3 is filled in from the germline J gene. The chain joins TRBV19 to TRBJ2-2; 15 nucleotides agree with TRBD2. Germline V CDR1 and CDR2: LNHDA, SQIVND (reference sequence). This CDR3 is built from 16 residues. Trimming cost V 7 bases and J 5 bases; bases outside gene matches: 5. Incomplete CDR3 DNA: TGTGCCAGTAATCCGGGACTAGCGGGAGGTACCGGGGAG. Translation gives CASNPGLAGGTGE. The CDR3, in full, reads CASNPGLAGGTGELFF.

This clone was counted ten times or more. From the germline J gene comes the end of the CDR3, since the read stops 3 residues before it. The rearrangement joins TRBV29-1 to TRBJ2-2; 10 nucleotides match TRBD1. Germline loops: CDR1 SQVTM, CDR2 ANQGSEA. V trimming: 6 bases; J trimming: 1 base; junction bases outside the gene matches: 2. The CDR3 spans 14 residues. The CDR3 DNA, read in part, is TGCAGCGTGGACAGGGGGAAGAACACCGGGGAG. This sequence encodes CSVDRGKNTGE. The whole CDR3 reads CSVDRGKNTGELFF.

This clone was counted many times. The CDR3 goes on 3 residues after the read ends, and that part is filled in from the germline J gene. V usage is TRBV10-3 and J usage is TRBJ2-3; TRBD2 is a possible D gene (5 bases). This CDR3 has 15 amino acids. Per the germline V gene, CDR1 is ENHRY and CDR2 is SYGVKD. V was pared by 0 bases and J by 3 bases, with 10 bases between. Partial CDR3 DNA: TGTGCCATCAGTGAGTCCGCTAGCCTGACAGATACG. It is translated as CAISESASLTDT. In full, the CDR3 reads CAISESASLTDTQYF.

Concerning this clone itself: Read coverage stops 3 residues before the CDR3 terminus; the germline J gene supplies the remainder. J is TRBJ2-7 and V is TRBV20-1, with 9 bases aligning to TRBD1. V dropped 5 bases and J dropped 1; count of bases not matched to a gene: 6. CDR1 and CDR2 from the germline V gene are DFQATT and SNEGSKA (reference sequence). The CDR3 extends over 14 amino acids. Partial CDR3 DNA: TGCAGTGCTCGTACAGGGGGCCCGTCCTACGAG. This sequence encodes CSARTGGPSYE. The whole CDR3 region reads CSARTGGPSYEQYF.

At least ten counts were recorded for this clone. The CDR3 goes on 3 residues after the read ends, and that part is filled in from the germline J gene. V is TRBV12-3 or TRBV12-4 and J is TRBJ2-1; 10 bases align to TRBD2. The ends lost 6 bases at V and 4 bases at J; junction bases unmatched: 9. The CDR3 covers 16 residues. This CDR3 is CASSQSLAGPYNEQFF. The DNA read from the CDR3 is TGTGCCAGCAGCCAATCACTAGCGGGACCATACAATGAG.

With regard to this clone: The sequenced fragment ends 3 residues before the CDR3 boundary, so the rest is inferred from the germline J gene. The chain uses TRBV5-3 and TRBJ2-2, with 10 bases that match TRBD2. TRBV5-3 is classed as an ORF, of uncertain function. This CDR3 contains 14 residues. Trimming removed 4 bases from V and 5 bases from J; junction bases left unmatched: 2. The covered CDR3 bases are TGTGCCAGAAGCCAGCGGGAGGGTACCGGGGAG. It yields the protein CARSQREGTGE. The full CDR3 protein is CARSQREGTGELFF.